A single sample is the source of the 3 T cell receptor beta chains below, sequenced in a study of CD8 T cells in ankylosing spondylitis. Via MiXCR, TCRdb re-called the 5' RACE reads, giving one row per CDR3 protein. The data show about 240,000 distinct CDR3 sequences, 8% to 9.5% seen once. The source material was blood, either unsorted or a sorted T cell fraction (not recorded which). These receptors originate from a male donor with ankylosing spondylitis or in good health (not recorded which).

This clonotype was seen more than once but under ten times. The chain carries TRBV4-3 and TRBJ2-5, with D uncertain. The length of the CDR3 is 13 residues. Trimming took 4 bases from V and 6 from J, leaving 12 bases between them. CDR1 is LGHNA and CDR2 is YSLEER in the germline V gene. The CDR3 reads CASSPHLTKTQYF. The CDR3 coding sequence is TGCGCCAGCAGCCCTCATTTAACGAAGACCCAGTACTTC.

There are a few counts of this clonotype. The chain joins TRBV5-8 to TRBJ2-3; a possible D gene is TRBD1 (5 bases). Germline assignment: CDR1 SGHTS and CDR2 YDEGEE. V lost 1 base and J lost 10, with 22 bases in between. The CDR3 extends over 16 amino acids. The CDR3 reads CASSLSSRARGEAQYF. The CDR3 DNA reads TGTGCCAGCAGCTTGTCTTCCAGGGCCCGCGGTGAAGCGCAGTATTTT.

This clonotype was seen ten or more times. This chain joins TRBV5-1 and TRBJ1-4; TRBD1 matches at 8 bases. Germline trimming cut 3 bases from V and 4 bases from J; bases unmatched to any gene: 5. The CDR3 has 15 amino acids. Germline CDR1 reads SGHRS; CDR2 reads YFSETQ. This CDR3 is CASSSRTGLNEKLFF. In nucleotides, the CDR3 is TGCGCCAGCAGCTCCCGGACAGGGCTTAATGAAAAACTGTTTTTT. Complete variable domain (other parts from reference TRBV5-1 and TRBJ1-4): KAGVTQTPRYLIKTRGQQVTLSCSPISGHRSVSWYQQTPGQGLQFLFEYFSETQRNKGNFPGRFSGRQFSNSRSEMNVSTLELGDSALYLCASSSRTGLNEKLFFGSGTQLSVL.